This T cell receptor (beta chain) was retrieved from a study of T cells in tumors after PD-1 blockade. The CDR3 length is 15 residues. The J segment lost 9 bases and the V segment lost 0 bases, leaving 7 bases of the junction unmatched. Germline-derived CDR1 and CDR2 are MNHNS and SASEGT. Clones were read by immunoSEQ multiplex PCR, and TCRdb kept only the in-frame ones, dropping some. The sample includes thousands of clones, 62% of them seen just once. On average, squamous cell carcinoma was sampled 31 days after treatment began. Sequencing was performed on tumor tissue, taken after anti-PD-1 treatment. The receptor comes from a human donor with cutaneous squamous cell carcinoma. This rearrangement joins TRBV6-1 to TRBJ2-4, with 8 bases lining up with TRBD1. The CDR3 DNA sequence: TGTGCCAGCAGTGAAGCAGGGGGACAGGTGACCATTCAGTACTTC. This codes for CASSEAGGQVTIQYF.